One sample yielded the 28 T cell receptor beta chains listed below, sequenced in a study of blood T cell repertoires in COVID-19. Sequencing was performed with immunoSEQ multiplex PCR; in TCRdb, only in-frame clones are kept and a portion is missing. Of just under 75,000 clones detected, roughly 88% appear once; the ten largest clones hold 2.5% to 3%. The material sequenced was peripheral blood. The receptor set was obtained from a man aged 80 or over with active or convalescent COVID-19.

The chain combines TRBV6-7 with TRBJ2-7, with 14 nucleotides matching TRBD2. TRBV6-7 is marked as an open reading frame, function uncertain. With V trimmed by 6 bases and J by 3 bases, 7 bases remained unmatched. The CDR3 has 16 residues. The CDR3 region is CASRRRGLAGVYEQYF. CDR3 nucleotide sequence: TGTGCCAGCAGACGACGGGGACTAGCGGGGGTCTACGAGCAGTACTTC.

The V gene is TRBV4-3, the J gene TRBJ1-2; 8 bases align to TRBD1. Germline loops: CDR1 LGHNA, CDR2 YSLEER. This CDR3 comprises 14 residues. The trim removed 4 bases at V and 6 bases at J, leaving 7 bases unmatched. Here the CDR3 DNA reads TGCGCCAGCAGCCGGACCCAGGGGGCTGATGGCTACACCTTC. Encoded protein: CASSRTQGADGYTF.

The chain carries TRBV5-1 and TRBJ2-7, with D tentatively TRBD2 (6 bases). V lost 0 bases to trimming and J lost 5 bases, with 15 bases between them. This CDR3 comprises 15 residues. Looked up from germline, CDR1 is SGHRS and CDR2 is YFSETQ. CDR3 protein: CASSLAGTVAHEQYF. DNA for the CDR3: TGCGCCAGCAGCTTGGCCGGGACTGTGGCACACGAGCAGTACTTC.

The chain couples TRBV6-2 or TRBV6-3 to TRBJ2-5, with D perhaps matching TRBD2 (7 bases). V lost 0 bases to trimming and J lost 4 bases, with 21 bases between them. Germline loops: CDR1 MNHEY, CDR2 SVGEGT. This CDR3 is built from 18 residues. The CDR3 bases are TGTGCCAGCAGTTACTCCATGGGCGGGGGCGCCCCAGGAGAGACCCAGTACTTC. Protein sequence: CASSYSMGGGAPGETQYF.

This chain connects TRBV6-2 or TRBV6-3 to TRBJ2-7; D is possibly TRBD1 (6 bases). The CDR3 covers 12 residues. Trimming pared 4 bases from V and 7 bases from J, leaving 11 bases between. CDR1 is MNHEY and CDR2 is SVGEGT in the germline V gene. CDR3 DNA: TGTGCCAGCAGTTGGACAGCTGGGGAGCAGTACTTC. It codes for CASSWTAGEQYF.

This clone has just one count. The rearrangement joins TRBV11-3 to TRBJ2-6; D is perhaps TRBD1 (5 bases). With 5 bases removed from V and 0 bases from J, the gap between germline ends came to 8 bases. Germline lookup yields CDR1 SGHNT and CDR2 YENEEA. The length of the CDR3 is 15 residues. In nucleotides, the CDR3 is TGTGCCAGCAGCGACAGAGCCTCTGGGGCCAACGTCCTGACTTTC. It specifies CASSDRASGANVLTF. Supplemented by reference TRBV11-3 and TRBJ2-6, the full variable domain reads EAGVVQSPRYKIIEKKQPVAFWCNPISGHNTLYWYLQNLGQGPELLIRYENEEAVDDSQLPKDRFSAERLKGVDSTLKIQPAELGDSAVYLCASSDRASGANVLTFGAGSRLTVL.

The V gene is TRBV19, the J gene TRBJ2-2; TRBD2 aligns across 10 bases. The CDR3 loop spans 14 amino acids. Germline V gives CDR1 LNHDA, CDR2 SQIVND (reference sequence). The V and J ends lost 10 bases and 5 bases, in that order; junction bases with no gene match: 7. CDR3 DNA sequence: TGTGCCACCAAGCGGGGGGGCCGGACCGGGGAGCTGTTTTTT. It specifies CATKRGGRTGELFF.

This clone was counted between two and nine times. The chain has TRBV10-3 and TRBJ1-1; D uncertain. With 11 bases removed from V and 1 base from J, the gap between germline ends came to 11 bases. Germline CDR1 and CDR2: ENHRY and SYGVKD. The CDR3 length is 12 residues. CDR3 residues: CAAGLRNTEAFF. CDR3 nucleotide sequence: TGTGCCGCCGGACTGCGGAACACTGAAGCTTTCTTT.

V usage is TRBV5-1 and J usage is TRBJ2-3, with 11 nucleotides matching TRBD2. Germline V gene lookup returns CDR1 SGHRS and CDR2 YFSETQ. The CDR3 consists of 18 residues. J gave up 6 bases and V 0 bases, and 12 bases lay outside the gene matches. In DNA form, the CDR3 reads TGCGCCAGCAGCTTGGCCACCGGTAGCGGGGGGGCCCAGGATACGCAGTATTTT. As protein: CASSLATGSGGAQDTQYF.

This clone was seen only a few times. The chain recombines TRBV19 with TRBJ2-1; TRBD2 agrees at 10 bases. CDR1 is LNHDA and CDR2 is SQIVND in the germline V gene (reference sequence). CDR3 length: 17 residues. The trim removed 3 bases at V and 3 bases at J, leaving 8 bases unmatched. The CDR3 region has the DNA TGTGCCAGTAGTATCTCAGGTAGCGGGGGGTACTACAATGAGCAGTTCTTC. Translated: CASSISGSGGYYNEQFF.

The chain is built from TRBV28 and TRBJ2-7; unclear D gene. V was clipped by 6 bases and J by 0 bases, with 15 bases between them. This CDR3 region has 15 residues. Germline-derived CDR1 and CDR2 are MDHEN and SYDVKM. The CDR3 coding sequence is TGTGCCAGCAGCCCCGAAGGTAGGAGCTCCTACGAGCAGTACTTC. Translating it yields CASSPEGRSSYEQYF.

The CDR3, as DNA: TGTGCCAGCAGTTTATCCCCGATAGCGAGGTATGGCTACACCTTC. It encodes CASSLSPIARYGYTF. The chain recombines TRBV27 with TRBJ1-2; D uncertain. The germline V and J ends were trimmed by 0 bases and 5 bases, with 13 bases remaining between them. CDR1 is MNHEY, CDR2 SMNVEV, per germline (reference sequence). This CDR3 is built from 15 residues.

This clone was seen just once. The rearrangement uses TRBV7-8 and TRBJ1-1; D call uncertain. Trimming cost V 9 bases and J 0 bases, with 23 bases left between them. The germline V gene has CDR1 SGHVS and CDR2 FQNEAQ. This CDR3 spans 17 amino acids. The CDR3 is CARPTVSCVQVNTEAFF. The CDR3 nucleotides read TGTGCCAGACCGACCGTATCCTGCGTCCAGGTGAACACTGAAGCTTTCTTT. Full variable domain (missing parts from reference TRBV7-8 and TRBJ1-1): GAGVSQSPRYKVAKRGQDVALRCDPISGHVSLFWYQQALGQGPEFLTYFQNEAQLDKSGLPSDRFFAERPEGSVSTLKIQRTQQEDSAVYLCARPTVSCVQVNTEAFFGQGTRLTVV.

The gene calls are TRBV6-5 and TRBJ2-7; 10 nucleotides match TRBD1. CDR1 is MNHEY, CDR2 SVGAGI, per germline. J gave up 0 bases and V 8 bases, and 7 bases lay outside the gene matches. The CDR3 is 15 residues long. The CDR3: CASRPDRGRSYEQYF. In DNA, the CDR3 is TGTGCCAGCCGACCCGACAGGGGGCGCTCCTACGAGCAGTACTTC.

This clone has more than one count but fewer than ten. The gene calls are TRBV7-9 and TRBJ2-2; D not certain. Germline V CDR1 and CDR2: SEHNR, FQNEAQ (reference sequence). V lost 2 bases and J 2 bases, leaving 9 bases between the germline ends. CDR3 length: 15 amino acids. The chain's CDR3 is CASSLYGANTGELFF. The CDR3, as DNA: TGTGCCAGCAGCTTATACGGAGCTAACACCGGGGAGCTGTTTTTT.

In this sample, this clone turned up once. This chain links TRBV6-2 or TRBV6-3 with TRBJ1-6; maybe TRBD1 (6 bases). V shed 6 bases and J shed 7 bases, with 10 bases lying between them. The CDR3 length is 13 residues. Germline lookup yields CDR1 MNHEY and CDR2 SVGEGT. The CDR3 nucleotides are TGTGCCAGCAGCCGACAGGAGAATTCACCCCTCCACTTT. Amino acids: CASSRQENSPLHF.

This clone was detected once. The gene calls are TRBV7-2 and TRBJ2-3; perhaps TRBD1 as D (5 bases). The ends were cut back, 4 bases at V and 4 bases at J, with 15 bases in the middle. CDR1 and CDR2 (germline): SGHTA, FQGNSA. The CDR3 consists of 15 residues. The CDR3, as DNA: TGTGCCAGCAGCTCCCAGGGATGGTTCTCAGATACGCAGTATTTT. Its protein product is CASSSQGWFSDTQYF.

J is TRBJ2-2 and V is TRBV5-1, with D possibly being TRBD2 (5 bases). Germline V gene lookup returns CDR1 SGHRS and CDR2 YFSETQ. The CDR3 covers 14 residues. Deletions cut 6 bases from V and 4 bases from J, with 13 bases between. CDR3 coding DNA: TGCGCCAGCAATTCTGGACTTAGCACCGGGGAGCTGTTTTTT. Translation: CASNSGLSTGELFF.

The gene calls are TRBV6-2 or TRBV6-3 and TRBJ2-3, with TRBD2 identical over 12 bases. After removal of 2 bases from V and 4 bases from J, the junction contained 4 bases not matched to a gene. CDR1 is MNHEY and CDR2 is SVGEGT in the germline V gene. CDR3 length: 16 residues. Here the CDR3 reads CASSYGLAGGADTQYF. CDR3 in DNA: TGTGCCAGCAGTTACGGGCTAGCGGGAGGGGCAGATACGCAGTATTTT.

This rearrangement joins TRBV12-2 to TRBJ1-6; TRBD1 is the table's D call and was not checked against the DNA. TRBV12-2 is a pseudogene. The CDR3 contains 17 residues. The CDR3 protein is CASRPNLGAGGNSPLHF. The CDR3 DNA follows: TGTGCAAGTCGCCCGAACCTTGGGGCAGGGGGCAATTCACCCCTCCACTTT.

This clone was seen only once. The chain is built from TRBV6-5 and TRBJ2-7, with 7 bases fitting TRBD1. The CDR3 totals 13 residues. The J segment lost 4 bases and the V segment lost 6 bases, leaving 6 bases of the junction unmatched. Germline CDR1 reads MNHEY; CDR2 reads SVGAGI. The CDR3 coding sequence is TGTGCCAGCAGCAAGGGGGCGCTTTACGAGCAGTACTTC. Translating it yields CASSKGALYEQYF.

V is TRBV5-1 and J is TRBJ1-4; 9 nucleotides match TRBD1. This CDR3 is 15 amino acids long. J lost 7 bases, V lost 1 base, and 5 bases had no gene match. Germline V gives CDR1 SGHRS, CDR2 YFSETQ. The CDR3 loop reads CASSLLTGGGEKLFF. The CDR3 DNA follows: TGCGCCAGCAGCTTGCTGACAGGGGGAGGTGAAAAACTGTTTTTT.

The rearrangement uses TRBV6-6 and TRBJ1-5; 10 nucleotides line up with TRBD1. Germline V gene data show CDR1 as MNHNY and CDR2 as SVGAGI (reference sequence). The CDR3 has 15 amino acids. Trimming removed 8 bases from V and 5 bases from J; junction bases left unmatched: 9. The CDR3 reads CASSGQGVVDQPQHF. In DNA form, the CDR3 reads TGTGCCAGCTCAGGACAGGGGGTAGTGGATCAGCCCCAGCATTTT.

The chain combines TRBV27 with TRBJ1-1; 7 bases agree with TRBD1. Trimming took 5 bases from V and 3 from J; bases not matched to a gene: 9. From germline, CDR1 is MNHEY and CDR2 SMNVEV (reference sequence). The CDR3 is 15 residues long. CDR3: CASSPRQGYYTEAFF. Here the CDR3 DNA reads TGTGCCAGCAGTCCTCGACAGGGCTATTACACTGAAGCTTTCTTT.

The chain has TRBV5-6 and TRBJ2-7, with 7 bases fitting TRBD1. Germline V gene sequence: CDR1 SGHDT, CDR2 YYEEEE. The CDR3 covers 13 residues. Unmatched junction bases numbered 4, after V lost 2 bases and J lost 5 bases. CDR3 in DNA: TGTGCCAGCAGCTTTGAGGGGGCGGACGAGCAGTACTTC. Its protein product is CASSFEGADEQYF.

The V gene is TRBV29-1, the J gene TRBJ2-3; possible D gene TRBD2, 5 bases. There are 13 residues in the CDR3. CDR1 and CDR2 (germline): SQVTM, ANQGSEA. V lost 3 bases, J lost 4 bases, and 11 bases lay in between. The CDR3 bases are TGCAGCGTTGATACTAGTTTCCCAGATACGCAGTATTTT. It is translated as CSVDTSFPDTQYF.

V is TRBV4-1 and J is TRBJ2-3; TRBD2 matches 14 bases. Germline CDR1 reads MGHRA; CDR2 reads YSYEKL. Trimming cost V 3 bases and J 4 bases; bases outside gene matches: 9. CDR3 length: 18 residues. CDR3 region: CASSQARLAGGHADTQYF. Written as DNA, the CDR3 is TGCGCCAGCAGCCAGGCTCGACTAGCGGGGGGGCATGCAGATACGCAGTATTTT.

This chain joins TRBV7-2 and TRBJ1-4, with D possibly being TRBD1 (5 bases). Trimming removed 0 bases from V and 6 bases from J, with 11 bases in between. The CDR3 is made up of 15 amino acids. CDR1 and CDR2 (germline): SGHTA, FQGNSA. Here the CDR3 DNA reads TGTGCCAGCAGCTTAGCTGGCGACAGCCATGAAAAACTGTTTTTT. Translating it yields CASSLAGDSHEKLFF.